What follows is one T cell receptor beta chain and its context. As yet, its antigen is unknown. The data were taken from a study of CD8 T cells in ankylosing spondylitis. TCRdb recomputed calls from the 5' RACE reads with MiXCR, one row per CDR3 protein. The sample includes more than 500,000 distinct CDR3 sequences, approximately 5% of them seen just once. V lost 4 bases and J 9 bases, leaving 16 bases between the germline ends. The CDR3 is 13 residues long. Germline V gene data show CDR1 as SGHDN and CDR2 as FVKESK. Study outcomes and limitations: Prior literature has documented some motif variants in synovial fluid and blood from reactive arthritis. For ankylosing spondylitis blood, a TCR beta motif of about eight highly homologous variants appeared characteristic.

The gene calls are TRBV14 and TRBJ2-7, with a possible D match to TRBD2 (5 bases). Source material: blood, either unsorted or a sorted T cell fraction (not recorded which). This receptor was taken from a male donor with ankylosing spondylitis. The DNA for the CDR3 is TGTGCCAGCAGCCTCATGCTTCTAGGAGGGCAGTACTTC. Amino acid sequence: CASSLMLLGGQYF. Combining the CDR3 with reference TRBV14 and TRBJ2-7 gives the whole variable domain EAGVTQFPSHSVIEKGQTVTLRCDPISGHDNLYWYRRVMGKEIKFLLHFVKESKQDESGMPNNRFLAERTGGTYSTLKVQPAELEDSGVYFCASSLMLLGGQYFGPGTRLTVT.